Listed below are T cell receptor beta chains from one sample, sequenced in a study of CD8+CD57+ T cells in acquired aplastic anemia. A single record per CDR3 protein comes from TCRdb applying MiXCR to the reads. Of just over 450,000 distinct CDR3 sequences listed, 25% to 40% are singletons. The sequencing sample was made of sorted CD4+, CD8+, or CD8+CD57+ T cells (not recorded which) from PBMCs. These receptors were obtained from a human donor with aplastic anemia. Both conserved end residues are part of each CDR3. The D gene is left open where the match is weak. For some rows the clone size is stated as once, few or many, or as a class when expanded; others skip it.

TRBV5-1	many	TRBJ1-1	.	CASSADGLNTEAFF	TGCGCCAGCAGCGCGGATGGGCTGAACACTGAAGCTTTCTTT
TRBV19	many	TRBJ1-6	.	CASSYMFSPLHF	TGTGCCAGTAGTTACATGTTCTCACCCCTCCACTTT
TRBV6-1	.	TRBJ1-1	TRBD1	CASRVDRVTEAFF	TGTGCCAGCAGGGTAGACAGGGTAACTGAAGCTTTCTTT
TRBV9	many	TRBJ2-7	TRBD2	CASSPGTSGLSEQYF	TGTGCCAGCAGCCCAGGGACTAGCGGGTTAAGCGAGCAGTACTTC
TRBV19	.	TRBJ2-7	.	CARTGYEQYF	TGTGCCAGGACTGGCTACGAGCAGTACTTC
TRBV5-1	.	TRBJ1-1	.	CASRPIQGSGPNTEAFF	TGCGCCAGCAGGCCGATTCAGGGTTCAGGCCCGAACACTGAAGCTTTCTTT
TRBV7-8	once	TRBJ2-1	.	CASSDGEQFF	TGTGCCAGCAGTGATGGTGAGCAGTTCTTC
TRBV5-1	.	TRBJ2-2	.	CASSLVSFGELFF	TGCGCCAGCAGCTTGGTCTCCTTCGGGGAGCTGTTTTTT
TRBV19	many	TRBJ1-6	.	CASSELDSPNSPLHF	TGTGCCAGTAGTGAATTGGACAGTCCTAATTCACCCCTCCACTTT
TRBV12-3/TRBV12-4	.	TRBJ1-6	TRBD1	CAGRRQTGVYNSPLHF	TGTGCCGGCAGGCGACAGACAGGGGTTTATAATTCACCCCTCCACTTT
TRBV6-1	many	TRBJ2-7	.	CASSEGGNSYEQYF	TGTGCCAGCAGTGAAGGCGGCAACTCCTACGAGCAGTACTTC
TRBV7-8	many	TRBJ2-1	.	CASSLARSRNEQFF	TGTGCCAGCAGCTTAGCTAGGTCCCGGAATGAGCAGTTCTTC
TRBV5-1	many	TRBJ1-2	TRBD1	CASSWTGPNYGYTF	TGCGCCAGCAGCTGGACAGGCCCTAACTATGGCTACACCTTC
TRBV30	.	TRBJ1-6	.	CAWAPVSVTRETPLHF	TGTGCCTGGGCCCCTGTTTCCGTGACTCGTGAGACACCCCTCCACTTT
TRBV19	many	TRBJ2-1	TRBD2	CASSIDGLAGDEQFF	TGTGCCAGTAGTATAGACGGACTAGCGGGCGATGAGCAGTTCTTC
TRBV14	.	TRBJ1-1	.	CASSQVRGGTEAFF	TGTGCCAGCAGCCAAGTGAGGGGCGGCACTGAAGCTTTCTTT
TRBV5-1	.	TRBJ2-5	TRBD1	CASSSIQGAGETQYF	TGCGCCAGCAGCTCTATACAGGGGGCGGGAGAGACCCAGTACTTC
TRBV7-2	many	TRBJ1-5	.	CASSLAAFQPQHF	TGTGCCAGCAGCTTAGCAGCCTTTCAGCCCCAGCATTTT
TRBV7-9	.	TRBJ2-3	TRBD1	CASSLTGRTDTQYF	TGTGCCAGCAGCTTGACAGGGCGCACAGATACGCAGTATTTT
TRBV15	.	TRBJ1-2	.	CATSRDLGYFGGYTF	TGTGCCACCAGCAGAGATCTCGGGTATTTTGGTGGCTACACCTTC
TRBV3-1	.	TRBJ1-1	.	CASSQVLDYPAFF	TGTGCCAGCAGCCAAGTCCTGGACTATCCAGCTTTCTTT
TRBV10-3	.	TRBJ2-7	TRBD1	CAISAPQGYEQYF	TGTGCCATCAGTGCCCCACAGGGGTACGAGCAGTACTTC
TRBV5-5	.	TRBJ1-1	.	CASSLASVQQAFF	TGTGCCAGCAGCTTGGCTTCCGTGCAGCAAGCTTTCTTT
TRBV28	.	TRBJ2-7	TRBD1	CASRRTGKNEQYF	TGTGCCAGCAGAAGGACAGGGAAGAACGAGCAGTACTTC
TRBV29-1	many	TRBJ1-3	.	CSVEALSAGNTIYF	TGCAGCGTTGAGGCCCTATCGGCCGGAAACACCATATATTTT
TRBV12-3/TRBV12-4	.	TRBJ1-4	.	CASSLWVNEELFF	TGTGCCAGCAGTTTATGGGTTAATGAAGAACTGTTTTTT
TRBV6-2/TRBV6-3	.	TRBJ2-7	TRBD2	CASSSVAGSSYEQYF	TGTGCCAGCAGTTCCGTAGCGGGGTCCTCCTACGAGCAGTACTTC
TRBV15	.	TRBJ2-2	.	CATSIGANAGELFF	TGTGCCACCAGCATTGGGGCGAACGCCGGGGAGCTGTTTTTT
TRBV29-1	once	TRBJ2-5	.	CSVESEMGYLETQYF	TGCAGCGTTGAAAGTGAGATGGGCTATCTGGAGACCCAGTACTTC
TRBV29-1	many	TRBJ2-7	.	CSVGETAGEQYF	TGCAGCGTTGGAGAGACGGCGGGCGAGCAGTACTTC
TRBV10-3	few	TRBJ1-1	TRBD1	CASRGTEYTEAFF	TGTGCCAGCAGGGGGACTGAGTACACTGAAGCTTTCTTT
TRBV20-1	few	TRBJ2-3	.	CSARDFGVSTDTQYF	TGCAGTGCTAGAGATTTCGGGGTTAGCACAGATACGCAGTATTTT
TRBV19	many	TRBJ1-1	.	CASTPYRRKNTEAFF	TGTGCCAGTACCCCCTATAGGAGAAAGAACACTGAAGCTTTCTTT
TRBV19	few	TRBJ1-1	.	CASSPGPFSEAFF	TGTGCCAGCAGCCCGGGCCCTTTTTCTGAAGCTTTCTTT
TRBV6-5	few	TRBJ2-5	TRBD2	CASSYPATSAGTQYF	TGTGCCAGCAGTTACCCCGCGACTAGCGCCGGGACCCAGTACTTC
TRBV10-3	.	TRBJ2-6	.	CAIITTKGHSSGANVLTF	TGTGCCATCATCACAACCAAGGGACATTCCTCTGGGGCCAACGTCCTGACTTTC
TRBV6-1	.	TRBJ1-2	.	CASSQTGFGGYTF	TGTGCCAGCAGCCAAACAGGGTTCGGCGGCTACACCTTC
TRBV2	once	TRBJ1-2	.	CASRPNREDGYTF	TGTGCCAGCAGGCCCAACAGGGAGGATGGCTACACCTTC
TRBV6-5	.	TRBJ1-1	.	CASRETQLNTEAFF	TGTGCCAGCAGGGAGACCCAACTCAACACTGAAGCTTTCTTT
TRBV24-1	many	TRBJ2-2	.	CATSDWTQGGGELFF	TGTGCCACCAGTGATTGGACGCAAGGAGGCGGGGAGCTGTTTTTT
TRBV30	.	TRBJ1-2	.	CAWSTGFVGHYGYTF	TGTGCCTGGAGTACAGGGTTTGTAGGTCACTATGGCTACACCTTC
TRBV14	few	TRBJ2-7	.	CASSYGGIAVYEQYF	TGTGCCAGCAGTTATGGGGGGATTGCGGTCTACGAGCAGTACTTC
TRBV5-1	.	TRBJ2-1	.	CASSRDQGDNEQFF	TGCGCCAGCAGCAGGGACCAGGGCGACAATGAGCAGTTCTTC
TRBV3-1	few	TRBJ1-1	TRBD1	CASSPRGAYTEAFF	TGTGCCAGCAGTCCCAGGGGGGCGTACACTGAAGCTTTCTTT
TRBV19	few	TRBJ2-1	.	CASSIFEGWNEQFF	TGTGCCAGTAGTATATTTGAGGGGTGGAATGAGCAGTTCTTC
TRBV29-1	many	TRBJ2-5	.	CSVDRGADETQYF	TGCAGCGTTGATAGGGGGGCAGACGAGACCCAGTACTTC
TRBV29-1	many	TRBJ1-4	.	CSATRTNEKLFF	TGCAGCGCAACCAGAACTAATGAAAAACTGTTTTTT
TRBV9	.	TRBJ1-3	.	CASSQGSRSSGNTIYF	TGTGCCAGCAGCCAGGGGAGCAGGAGCTCTGGAAACACCATATATTTT
TRBV6-1	few	TRBJ1-2	TRBD1	CASTDRGYGYTF	TGTGCCAGCACCGACAGGGGATATGGCTACACCTTC
TRBV7-9	few	TRBJ2-1	TRBD2	CASSLGGSRVVEQFF	TGTGCCAGCAGCTTAGGCGGGAGTAGGGTAGTTGAGCAGTTCTTC
TRBV15	.	TRBJ2-5	TRBD1	CATSFPGTGETQYF	TGTGCCACCAGCTTTCCCGGGACAGGGGAGACCCAGTACTTC
TRBV7-3	few	TRBJ2-5	.	CAWRRDQETQYF	TGTGCCTGGAGGCGCGACCAAGAGACCCAGTACTTC
TRBV7-2	many	TRBJ2-2	.	CASTVATIENTGELFF	TGTGCCAGCACCGTAGCTACTATCGAGAACACCGGGGAGCTGTTTTTT
TRBV24-1	.	TRBJ2-2	.	CATSFLGAHRTGELFF	TGTGCCACCAGTTTCTTGGGCGCCCACAGGACCGGGGAGCTGTTTTTT
TRBV24-1	.	TRBJ2-7	TRBD2	CATSPSGTYSYEQYF	TGTGCCACCAGTCCTAGCGGGACATACTCCTACGAGCAGTACTTC
TRBV2	once	TRBJ1-5	.	CASMVGNQPQHF	TGTGCCAGCATGGTTGGTAATCAGCCCCAGCATTTT
TRBV20-1	many	TRBJ2-7	.	CSLGHSSYEQYF	TGCAGTTTGGGACACTCTTCCTACGAGCAGTACTTC